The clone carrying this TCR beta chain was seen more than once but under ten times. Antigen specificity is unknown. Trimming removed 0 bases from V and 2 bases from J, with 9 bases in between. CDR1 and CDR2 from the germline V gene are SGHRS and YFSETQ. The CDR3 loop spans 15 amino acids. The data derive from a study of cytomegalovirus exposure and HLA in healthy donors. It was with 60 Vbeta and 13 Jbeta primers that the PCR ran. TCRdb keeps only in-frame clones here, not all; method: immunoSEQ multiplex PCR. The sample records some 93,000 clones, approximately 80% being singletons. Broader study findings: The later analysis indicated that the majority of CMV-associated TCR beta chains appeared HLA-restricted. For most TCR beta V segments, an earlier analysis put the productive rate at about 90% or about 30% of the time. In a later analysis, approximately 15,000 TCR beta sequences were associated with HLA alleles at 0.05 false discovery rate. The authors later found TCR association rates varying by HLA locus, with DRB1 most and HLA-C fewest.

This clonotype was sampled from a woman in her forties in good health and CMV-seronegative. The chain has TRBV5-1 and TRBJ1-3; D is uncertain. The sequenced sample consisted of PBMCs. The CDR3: CASSLVGSAGNTIYF. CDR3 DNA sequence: TGCGCCAGCAGCTTGGTCGGGTCTGCTGGAAACACCATATATTTT.